What follows is one T cell receptor beta chain and its context. Its target is not known. This entry is derived from a study of T cells in localized non-small cell lung cancer. Findings of the study overall: The greatest T cell clonality was found in uninvolved adjacent lung (higher than in tumor).

The germline gives CDR1 MRHNA, CDR2 SNTAGT. With V trimmed by 8 bases and J by 2 bases, 8 bases remained unmatched. This CDR3 is 15 amino acids long. Clones were sequenced by immunoSEQ multiplex PCR, and TCRdb holds only the in-frame ones, with some missing. The sample includes roughly 38,000 clones, roughly nine tenths seen only once; the top ten take around 7%. This specimen was peripheral blood, taken before any cancer treatment. The clonotype comes from a woman aged 18 to 49 with stage III lung adenocarcinoma. This sequence joins TRBV6-4 and TRBJ2-3; 9 positions agree with TRBD2. This CDR3 reads CASGGAGGDTDTQYF. The CDR3 DNA reads as TGTGCCAGCGGAGGAGCGGGGGGCGACACAGATACGCAGTATTTT.